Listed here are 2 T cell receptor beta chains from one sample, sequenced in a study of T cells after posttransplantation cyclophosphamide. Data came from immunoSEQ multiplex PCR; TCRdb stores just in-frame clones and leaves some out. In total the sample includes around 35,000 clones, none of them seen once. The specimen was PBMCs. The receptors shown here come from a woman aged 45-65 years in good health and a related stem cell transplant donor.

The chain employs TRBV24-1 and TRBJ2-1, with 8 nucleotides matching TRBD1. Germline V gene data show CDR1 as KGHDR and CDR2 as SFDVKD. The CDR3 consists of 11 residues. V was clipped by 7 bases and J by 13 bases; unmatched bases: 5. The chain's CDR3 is CATSQTGVQFF. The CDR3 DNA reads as TGTGCCACCAGCCAGACAGGGGTTCAGTTCTTC.

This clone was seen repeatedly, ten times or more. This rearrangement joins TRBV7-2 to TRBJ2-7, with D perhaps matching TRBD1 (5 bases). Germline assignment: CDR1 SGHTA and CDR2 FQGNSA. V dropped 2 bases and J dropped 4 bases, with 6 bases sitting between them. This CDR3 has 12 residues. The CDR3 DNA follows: TGTGCCAGCAGCTTACAGGGTTACGAGCAGTACTTC. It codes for CASSLQGYEQYF.